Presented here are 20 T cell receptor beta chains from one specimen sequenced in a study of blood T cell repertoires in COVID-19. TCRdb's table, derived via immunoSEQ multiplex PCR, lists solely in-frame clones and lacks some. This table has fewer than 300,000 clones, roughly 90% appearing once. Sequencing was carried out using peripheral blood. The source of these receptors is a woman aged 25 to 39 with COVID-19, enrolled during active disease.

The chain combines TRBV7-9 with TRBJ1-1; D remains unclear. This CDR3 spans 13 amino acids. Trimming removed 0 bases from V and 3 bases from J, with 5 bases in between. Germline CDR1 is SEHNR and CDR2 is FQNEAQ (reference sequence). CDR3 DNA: TGTGCCAGCAGCTTAGCGTCCTACACTGAAGCTTTCTTT. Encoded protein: CASSLASYTEAFF. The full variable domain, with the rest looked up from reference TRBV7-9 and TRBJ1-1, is DTGVSQNPRHKITKRGQNVTFRCDPISEHNRLYWYRQTLGQGPEFLTYFQNEAQLEKSRLLSDRFSAERPKGSFSTLEIQRTEQGDSAMYLCASSLASYTEAFFGQGTRLTVV.

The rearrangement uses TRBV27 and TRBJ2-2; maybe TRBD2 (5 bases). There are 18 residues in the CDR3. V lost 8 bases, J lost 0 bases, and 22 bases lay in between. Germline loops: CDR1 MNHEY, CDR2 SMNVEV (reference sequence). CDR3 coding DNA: TGTGCCAGCCGATTTCTAGCACACCACCCCCCGAACACCGGGGAGCTGTTTTTT. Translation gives CASRFLAHHPPNTGELFF.

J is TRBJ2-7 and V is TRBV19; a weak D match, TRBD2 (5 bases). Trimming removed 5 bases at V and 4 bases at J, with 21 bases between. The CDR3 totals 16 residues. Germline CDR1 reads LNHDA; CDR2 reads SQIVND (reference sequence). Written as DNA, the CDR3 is TGTGCCAGTAGTCTAAACTACGGAGCGGCTGGTTACGAGCAGTACTTC. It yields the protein CASSLNYGAAGYEQYF.

In DNA, the CDR3 is TGCGCCAGCAGCGGCGGACTAGCGGGATCCCTTAATCATCGCGAGCAGTACTTC. Amino acids: CASSGGLAGSLNHREQYF. V and J are TRBV5-1 and TRBJ2-7; 12 bases agree with TRBD2. There are 18 residues in the CDR3. The germline V gene has CDR1 SGHRS and CDR2 YFSETQ. Trimming removed 4 bases from V and 6 bases from J; junction bases left unmatched: 17.

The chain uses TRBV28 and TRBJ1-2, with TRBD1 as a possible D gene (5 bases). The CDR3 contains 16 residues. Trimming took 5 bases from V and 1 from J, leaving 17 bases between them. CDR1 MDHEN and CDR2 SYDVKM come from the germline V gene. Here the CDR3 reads CASSDRGKQDNYGYTF. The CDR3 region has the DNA TGTGCCAGCAGTGACCGTGGAAAACAGGATAACTATGGCTACACCTTC.

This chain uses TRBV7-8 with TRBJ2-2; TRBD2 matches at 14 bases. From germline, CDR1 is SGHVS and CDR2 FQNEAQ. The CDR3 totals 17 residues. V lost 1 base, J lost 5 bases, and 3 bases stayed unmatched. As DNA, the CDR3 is TGTGCCAGCAGCTTAGGACTAGCGGGAGGGGGTACCGGGGAGCTGTTTTTT. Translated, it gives CASSLGLAGGGTGELFF.

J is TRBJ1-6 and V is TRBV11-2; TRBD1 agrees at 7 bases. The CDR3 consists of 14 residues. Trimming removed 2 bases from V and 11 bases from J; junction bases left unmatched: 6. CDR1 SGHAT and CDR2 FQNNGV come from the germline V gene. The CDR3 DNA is TGTGCCAGCAGCTTACCCCCAGGGGGGCCACCCCTCCACTTT. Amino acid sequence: CASSLPPGGPPLHF.

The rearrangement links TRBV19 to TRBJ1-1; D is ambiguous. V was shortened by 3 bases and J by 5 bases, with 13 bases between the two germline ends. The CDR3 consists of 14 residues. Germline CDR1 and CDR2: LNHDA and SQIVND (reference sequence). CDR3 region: CASSISAVSTEAFF. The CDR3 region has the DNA TGTGCCAGTAGTATCAGCGCGGTATCGACTGAAGCTTTCTTT.

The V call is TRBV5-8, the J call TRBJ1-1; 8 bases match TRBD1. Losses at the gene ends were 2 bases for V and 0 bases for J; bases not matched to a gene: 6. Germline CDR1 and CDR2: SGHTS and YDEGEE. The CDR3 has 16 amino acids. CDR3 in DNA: TGTGCCAGCAGCTTAGGGTGGACAGGGATGAACACTGAAGCTTTCTTT. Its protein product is CASSLGWTGMNTEAFF.

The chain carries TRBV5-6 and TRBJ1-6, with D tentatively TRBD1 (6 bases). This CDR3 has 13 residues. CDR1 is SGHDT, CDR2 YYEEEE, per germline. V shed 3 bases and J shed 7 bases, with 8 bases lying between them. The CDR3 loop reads CASSWGQNSPLHF. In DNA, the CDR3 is TGTGCCAGCAGCTGGGGGCAAAATTCACCCCTCCACTTT.

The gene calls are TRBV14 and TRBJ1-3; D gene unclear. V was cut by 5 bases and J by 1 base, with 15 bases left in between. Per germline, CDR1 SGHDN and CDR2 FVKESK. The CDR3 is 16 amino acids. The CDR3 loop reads CASSYHSTLSGNTIYF. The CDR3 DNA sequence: TGTGCCAGCAGCTATCACTCGACACTTTCTGGAAACACCATATATTTT.

CDR3 loop: CASSPPNRDRGEHGYTF. The CDR3 DNA reads TGTGCCAGCAGCCCACCTAACCGGGACAGGGGAGAACATGGCTACACCTTC. The genes are TRBV7-2 and TRBJ1-2; 10 positions match TRBD1. The J segment lost 6 bases and the V segment lost 5 bases, leaving 15 bases of the junction unmatched. The CDR3 runs 17 residues. The germline gives CDR1 SGHTA, CDR2 FQGNSA.

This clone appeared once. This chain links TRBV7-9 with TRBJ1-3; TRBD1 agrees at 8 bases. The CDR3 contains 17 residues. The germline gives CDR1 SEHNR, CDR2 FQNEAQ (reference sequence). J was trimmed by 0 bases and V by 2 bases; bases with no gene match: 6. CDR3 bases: TGTGCCAGCAGCTTAACGACAGGGGTGAGCTCTGGAAACACCATATATTTT. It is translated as CASSLTTGVSSGNTIYF.

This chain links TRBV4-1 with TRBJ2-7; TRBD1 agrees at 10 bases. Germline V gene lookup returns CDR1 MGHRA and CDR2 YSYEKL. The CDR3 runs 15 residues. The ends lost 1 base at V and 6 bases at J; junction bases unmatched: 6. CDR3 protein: CASSQGGTGVAEQYF. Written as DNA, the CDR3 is TGCGCCAGCAGCCAAGGAGGGACAGGGGTCGCCGAGCAGTACTTC.

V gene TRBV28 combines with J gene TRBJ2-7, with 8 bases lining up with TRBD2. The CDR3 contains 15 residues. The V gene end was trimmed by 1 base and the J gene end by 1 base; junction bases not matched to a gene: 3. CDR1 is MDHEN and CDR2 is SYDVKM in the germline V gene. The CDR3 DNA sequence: TGTGCCAGCAGTTTATTCGCGGGAGGTTCCTACGAGCAGTACTTC. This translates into CASSLFAGGSYEQYF.

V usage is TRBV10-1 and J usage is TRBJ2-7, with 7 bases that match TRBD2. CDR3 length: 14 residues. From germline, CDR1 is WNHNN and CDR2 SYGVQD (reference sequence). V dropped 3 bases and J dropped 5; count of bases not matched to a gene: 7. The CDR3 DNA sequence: TGCGCCAGCAGTGATCTGCGGGAGAACCACGAGCAGTACTTC. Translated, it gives CASSDLRENHEQYF.

CDR3 amino acids: CASSDPGENTEAFF. The DNA of the CDR3 is TGTGCCAGTAGTGACCCGGGGGAGAACACTGAAGCTTTCTTT. The gene calls are TRBV19 and TRBJ1-1; tentatively, D is TRBD1 (5 bases). With 5 bases removed from V and 1 base from J, the gap between germline ends came to 11 bases. The germline gives CDR1 LNHDA, CDR2 SQIVND (reference sequence). The CDR3 is 14 amino acids.

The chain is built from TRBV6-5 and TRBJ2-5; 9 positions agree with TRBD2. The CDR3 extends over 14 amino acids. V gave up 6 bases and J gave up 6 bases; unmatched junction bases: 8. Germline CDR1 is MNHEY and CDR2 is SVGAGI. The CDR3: CASRFVAGGKTQYF. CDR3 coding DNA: TGTGCCAGCAGGTTCGTGGCGGGAGGGAAGACCCAGTACTTC.

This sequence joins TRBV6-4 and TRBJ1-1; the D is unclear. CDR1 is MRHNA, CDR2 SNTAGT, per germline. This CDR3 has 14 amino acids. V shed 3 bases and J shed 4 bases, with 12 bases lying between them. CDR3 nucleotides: TGTGCCAGCAGTGAGGGAGGATTGGCCACTGAAGCTTTCTTT. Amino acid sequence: CASSEGGLATEAFF.

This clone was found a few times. In DNA form, the CDR3 reads TGTGCCAGCAGTAGCAACAGGGGATCGACTGAAGCTTTCTTT. Translation gives CASSSNRGSTEAFF. The gene calls are TRBV28 and TRBJ1-1; TRBD1 matches at 7 bases. The germline V gene has CDR1 MDHEN and CDR2 SYDVKM. V gave up 5 bases and J gave up 5 bases; unmatched junction bases: 8. The CDR3 runs to 14 residues.